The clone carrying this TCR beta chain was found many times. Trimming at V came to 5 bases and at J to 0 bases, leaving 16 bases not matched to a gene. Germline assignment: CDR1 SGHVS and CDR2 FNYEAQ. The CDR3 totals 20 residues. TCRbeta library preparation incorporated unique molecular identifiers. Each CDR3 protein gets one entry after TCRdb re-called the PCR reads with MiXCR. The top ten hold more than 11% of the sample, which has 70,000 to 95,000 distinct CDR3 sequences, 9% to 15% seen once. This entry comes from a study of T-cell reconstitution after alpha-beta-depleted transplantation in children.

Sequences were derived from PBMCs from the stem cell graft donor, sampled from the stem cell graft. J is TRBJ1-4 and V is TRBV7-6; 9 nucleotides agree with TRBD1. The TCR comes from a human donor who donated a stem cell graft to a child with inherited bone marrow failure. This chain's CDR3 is CASSRNRGQGPLATNEKLFF. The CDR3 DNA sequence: TGTGCCAGCAGCCGGAACCGGGGACAGGGTCCGCTTGCAACTAATGAAAAACTGTTTTTT.